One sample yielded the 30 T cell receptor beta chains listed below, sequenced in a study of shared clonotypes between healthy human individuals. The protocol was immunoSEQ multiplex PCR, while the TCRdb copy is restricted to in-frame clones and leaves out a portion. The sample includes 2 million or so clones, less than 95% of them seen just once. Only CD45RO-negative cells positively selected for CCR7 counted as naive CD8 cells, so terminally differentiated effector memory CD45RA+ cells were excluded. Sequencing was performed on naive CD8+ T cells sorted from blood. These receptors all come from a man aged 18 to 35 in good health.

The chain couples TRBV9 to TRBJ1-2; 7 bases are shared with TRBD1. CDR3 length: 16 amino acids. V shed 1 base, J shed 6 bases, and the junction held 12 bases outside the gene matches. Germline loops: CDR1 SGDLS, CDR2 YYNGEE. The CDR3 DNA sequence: TGTGCCAGCAGCGTACCAGGGGACAGCGGGAACGATGGCTACACCTTC. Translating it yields CASSVPGDSGNDGYTF.

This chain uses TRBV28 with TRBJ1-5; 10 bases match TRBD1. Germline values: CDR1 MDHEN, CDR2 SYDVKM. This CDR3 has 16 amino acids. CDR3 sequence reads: CVNSLLGTGDDQPQHF. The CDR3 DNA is TGTGTCAACAGTTTACTGGGGACAGGGGACGATCAGCCCCAGCATTTT. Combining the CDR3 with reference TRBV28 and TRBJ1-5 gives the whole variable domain DVKVTQSSRYLVKRTGEKVFLECVQDMDHENMFWYRQDPGLGLRLIYFSYDVKMKEKGDIPEGYSVSREKKERFSLILESASTNQTSMYLCVNSLLGTGDDQPQHFGDGTRLSIL.

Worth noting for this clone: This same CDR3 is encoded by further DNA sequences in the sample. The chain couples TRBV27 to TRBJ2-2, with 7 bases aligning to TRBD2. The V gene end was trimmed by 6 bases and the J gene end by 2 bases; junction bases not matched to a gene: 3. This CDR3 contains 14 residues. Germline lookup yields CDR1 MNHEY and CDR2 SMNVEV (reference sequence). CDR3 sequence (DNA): TGTGCCAGCAGCTCGGGACTAAACACCGGGGAGCTGTTTTTT. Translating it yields CASSSGLNTGELFF.

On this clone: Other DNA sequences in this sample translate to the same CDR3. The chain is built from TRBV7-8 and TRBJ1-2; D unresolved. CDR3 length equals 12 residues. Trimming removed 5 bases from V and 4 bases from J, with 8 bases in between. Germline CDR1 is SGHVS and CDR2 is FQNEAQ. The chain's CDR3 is CASSPDGYGYTF. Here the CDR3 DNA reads TGTGCCAGCAGCCCGGATGGCTATGGCTACACCTTC.

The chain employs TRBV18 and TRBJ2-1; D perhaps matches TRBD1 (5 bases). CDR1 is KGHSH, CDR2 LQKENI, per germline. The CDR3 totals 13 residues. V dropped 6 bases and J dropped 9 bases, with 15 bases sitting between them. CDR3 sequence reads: CASSPWGGGEQFF. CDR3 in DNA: TGTGCCAGCTCGCCCTGGGGCGGTGGTGAGCAGTTCTTC.

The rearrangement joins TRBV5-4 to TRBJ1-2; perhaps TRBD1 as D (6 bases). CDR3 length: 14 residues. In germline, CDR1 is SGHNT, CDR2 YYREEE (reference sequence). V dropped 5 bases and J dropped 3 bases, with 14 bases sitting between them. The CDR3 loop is CASRFTGADYGYTF. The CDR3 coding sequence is TGTGCCAGCAGGTTCACGGGGGCTGACTATGGCTACACCTTC.

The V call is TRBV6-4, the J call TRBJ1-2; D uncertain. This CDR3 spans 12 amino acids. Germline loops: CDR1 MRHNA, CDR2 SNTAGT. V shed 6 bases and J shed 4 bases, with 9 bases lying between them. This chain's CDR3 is CASRTEGYGYTF. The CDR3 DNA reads TGTGCCAGCAGAACAGAGGGCTATGGCTACACCTTC.

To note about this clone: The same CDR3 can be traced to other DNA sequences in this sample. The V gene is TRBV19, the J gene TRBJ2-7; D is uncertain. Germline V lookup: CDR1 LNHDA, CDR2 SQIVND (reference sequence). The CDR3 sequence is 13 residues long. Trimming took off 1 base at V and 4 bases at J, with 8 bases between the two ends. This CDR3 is CASSIGVGYEQYF. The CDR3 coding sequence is TGTGCCAGTAGTATAGGAGTAGGGTACGAGCAGTACTTC.

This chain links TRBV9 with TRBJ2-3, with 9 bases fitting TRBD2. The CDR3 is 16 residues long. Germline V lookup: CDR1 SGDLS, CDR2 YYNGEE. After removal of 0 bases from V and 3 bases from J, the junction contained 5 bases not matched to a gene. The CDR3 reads CASSVGGGAVTDTQYF. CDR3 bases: TGTGCCAGCAGCGTAGGCGGGGGGGCGGTTACAGATACGCAGTATTTT.

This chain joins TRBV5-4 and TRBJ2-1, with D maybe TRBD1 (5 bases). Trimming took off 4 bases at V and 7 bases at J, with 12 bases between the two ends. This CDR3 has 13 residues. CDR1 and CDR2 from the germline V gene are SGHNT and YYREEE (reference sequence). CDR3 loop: CASSQSTGNEQFF. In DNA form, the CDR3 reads TGTGCCAGCAGCCAATCAACAGGTAATGAGCAGTTCTTC.

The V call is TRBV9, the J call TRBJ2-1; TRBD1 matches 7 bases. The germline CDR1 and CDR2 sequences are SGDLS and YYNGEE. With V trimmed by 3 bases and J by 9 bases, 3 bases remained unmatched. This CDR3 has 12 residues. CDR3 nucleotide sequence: TGTGCCAGCAGCGGCAGGGGGAGTGAGCAGTTCTTC. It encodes CASSGRGSEQFF.

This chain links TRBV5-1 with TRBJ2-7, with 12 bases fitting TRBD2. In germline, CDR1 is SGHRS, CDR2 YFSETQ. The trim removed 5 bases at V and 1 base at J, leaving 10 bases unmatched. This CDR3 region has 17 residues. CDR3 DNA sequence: TGCGCCAGCAGGGGTAGTCTTGGACTAGCGGGATCCTACGAGCAGTACTTC. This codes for CASRGSLGLAGSYEQYF.

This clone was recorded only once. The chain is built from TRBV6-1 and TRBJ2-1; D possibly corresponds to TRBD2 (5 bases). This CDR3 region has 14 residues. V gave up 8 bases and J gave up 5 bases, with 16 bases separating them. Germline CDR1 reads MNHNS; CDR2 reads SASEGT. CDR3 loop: CASQEDGLDNEQFF. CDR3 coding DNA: TGTGCCAGCCAGGAGGACGGCCTAGACAATGAGCAGTTCTTC.

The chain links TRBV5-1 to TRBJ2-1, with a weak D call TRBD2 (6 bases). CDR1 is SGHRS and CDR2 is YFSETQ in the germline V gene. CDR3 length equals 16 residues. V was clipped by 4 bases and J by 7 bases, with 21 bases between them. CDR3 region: CASSPGPNYAGNEQFF. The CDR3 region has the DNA TGCGCCAGCAGCCCGGGACCTAATTACGCGGGGAATGAGCAGTTCTTC.

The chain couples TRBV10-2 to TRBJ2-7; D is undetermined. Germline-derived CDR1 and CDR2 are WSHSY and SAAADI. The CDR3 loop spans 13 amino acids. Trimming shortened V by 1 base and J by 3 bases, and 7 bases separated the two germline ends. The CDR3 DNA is TGCGCCAGCAGTGAGTATGGCGACTACGAGCAGTACTTC. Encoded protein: CASSEYGDYEQYF.

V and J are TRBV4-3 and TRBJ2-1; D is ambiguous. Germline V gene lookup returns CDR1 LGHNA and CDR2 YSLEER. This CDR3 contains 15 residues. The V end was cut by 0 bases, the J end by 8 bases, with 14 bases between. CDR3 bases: TGCGCCAGCAGCCAAGATAGGCAGGTGCACGATGAGCAGTTCTTC. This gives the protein CASSQDRQVHDEQFF.

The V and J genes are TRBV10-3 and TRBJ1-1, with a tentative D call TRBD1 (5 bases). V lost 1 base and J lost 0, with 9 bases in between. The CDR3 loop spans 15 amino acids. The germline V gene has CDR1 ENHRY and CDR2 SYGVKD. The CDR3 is CAISELGVLNTEAFF. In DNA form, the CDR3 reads TGTGCCATCAGTGAGTTGGGGGTCCTGAACACTGAAGCTTTCTTT.

Here the CDR3 reads CASSDTTNEKLFF. As DNA, the CDR3 is TGTGCCAGCAGCGACACAACTAATGAAAAACTGTTTTTT. The gene calls are TRBV7-9 and TRBJ1-4; D is undetermined. Trimming pared 5 bases from V and 0 bases from J, leaving 4 bases between. The CDR3 totals 13 residues. Per the germline V gene, CDR1 is SEHNR and CDR2 is FQNEAQ (reference sequence).

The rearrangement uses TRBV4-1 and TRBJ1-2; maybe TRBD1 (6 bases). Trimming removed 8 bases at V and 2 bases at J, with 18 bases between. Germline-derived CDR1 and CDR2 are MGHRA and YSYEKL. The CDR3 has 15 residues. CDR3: CASLPSQGPNYGYTF. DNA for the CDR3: TGCGCCAGCCTTCCCTCGCAGGGGCCCAACTATGGCTACACCTTC.

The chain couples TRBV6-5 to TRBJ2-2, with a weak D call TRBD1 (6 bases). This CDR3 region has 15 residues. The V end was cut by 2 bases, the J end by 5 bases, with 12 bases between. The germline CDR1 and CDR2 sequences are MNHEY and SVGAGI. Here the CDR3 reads CASSYGQGITGELFF. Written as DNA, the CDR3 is TGTGCCAGCAGTTACGGTCAGGGGATAACCGGGGAGCTGTTTTTT.

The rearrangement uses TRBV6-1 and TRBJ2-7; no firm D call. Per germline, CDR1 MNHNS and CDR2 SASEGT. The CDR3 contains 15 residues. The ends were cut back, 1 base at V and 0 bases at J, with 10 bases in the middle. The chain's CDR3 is CASSEGIIFSYEQYF. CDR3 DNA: TGTGCCAGCAGTGAAGGTATTATATTCTCCTACGAGCAGTACTTC.

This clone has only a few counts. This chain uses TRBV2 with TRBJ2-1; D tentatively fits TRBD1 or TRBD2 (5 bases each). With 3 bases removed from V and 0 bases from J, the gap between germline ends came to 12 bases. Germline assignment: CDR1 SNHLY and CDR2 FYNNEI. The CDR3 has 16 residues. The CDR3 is CASSDRGPSSYNEQFF. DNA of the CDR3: TGTGCCAGCAGTGATCGGGGCCCCAGCTCCTACAATGAGCAGTTCTTC.

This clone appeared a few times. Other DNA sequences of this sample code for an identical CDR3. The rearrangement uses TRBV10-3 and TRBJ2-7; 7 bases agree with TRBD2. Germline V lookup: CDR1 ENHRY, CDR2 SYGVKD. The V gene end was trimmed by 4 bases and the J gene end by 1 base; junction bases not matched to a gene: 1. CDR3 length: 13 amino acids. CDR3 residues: CAISVGGSYEQYF. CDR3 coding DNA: TGTGCCATCAGTGTGGGGGGGTCCTACGAGCAGTACTTC.

In nucleotides, the CDR3 is TGCAGCGTTGAAACAGGGGGCTACGAGCAGTACTTC. This encodes CSVETGGYEQYF. The rearrangement links TRBV29-1 to TRBJ2-7; 8 bases are shared with TRBD1. Per germline, CDR1 SQVTM and CDR2 ANQGSEA. Trimming cost V 2 bases and J 3 bases; bases outside gene matches: 0. The CDR3 has 12 residues.

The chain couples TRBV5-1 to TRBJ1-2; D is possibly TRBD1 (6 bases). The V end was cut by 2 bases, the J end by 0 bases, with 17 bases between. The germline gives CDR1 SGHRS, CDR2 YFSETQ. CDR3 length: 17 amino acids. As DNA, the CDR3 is TGCGCCAGCAGCTTCGATCCTGACAGGACTACTAACTATGGCTACACCTTC. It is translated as CASSFDPDRTTNYGYTF. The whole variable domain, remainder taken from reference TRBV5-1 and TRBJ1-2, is KAGVTQTPRYLIKTRGQQVTLSCSPISGHRSVSWYQQTPGQGLQFLFEYFSETQRNKGNFPGRFSGRQFSNSRSEMNVSTLELGDSALYLCASSFDPDRTTNYGYTFGSGTRLTVV.

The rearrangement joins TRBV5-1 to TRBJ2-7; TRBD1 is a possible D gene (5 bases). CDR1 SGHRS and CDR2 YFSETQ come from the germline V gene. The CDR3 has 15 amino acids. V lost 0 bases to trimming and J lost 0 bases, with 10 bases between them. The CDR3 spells CASSLAQGYSYEQYF. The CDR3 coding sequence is TGCGCCAGCAGCTTGGCCCAGGGCTACTCCTACGAGCAGTACTTC. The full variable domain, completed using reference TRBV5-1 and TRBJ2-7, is KAGVTQTPRYLIKTRGQQVTLSCSPISGHRSVSWYQQTPGQGLQFLFEYFSETQRNKGNFPGRFSGRQFSNSRSEMNVSTLELGDSALYLCASSLAQGYSYEQYFGPGTRLTVT.

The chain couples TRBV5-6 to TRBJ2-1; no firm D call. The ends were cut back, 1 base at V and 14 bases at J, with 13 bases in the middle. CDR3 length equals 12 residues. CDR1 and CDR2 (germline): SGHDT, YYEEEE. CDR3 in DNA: TGTGCCAGCAGCTTGTCGGTAGTGCCCGAGTTCTTC. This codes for CASSLSVVPEFF. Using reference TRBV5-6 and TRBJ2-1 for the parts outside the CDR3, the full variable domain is DAGVTQSPTHLIKTRGQQVTLRCSPKSGHDTVSWYQQALGQGPQFIFQYYEEEERQRGNFPDRFSGHQFPNYSSELNVNALLLGDSALYLCASSLSVVPEFFGPGTRLTVL.

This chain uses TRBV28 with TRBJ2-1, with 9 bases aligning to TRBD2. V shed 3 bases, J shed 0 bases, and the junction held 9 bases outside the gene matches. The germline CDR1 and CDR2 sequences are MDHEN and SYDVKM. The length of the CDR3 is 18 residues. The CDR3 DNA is TGTGCCAGCAGTTTGCGGCTAGCGGGGTTCTCCTCCTACAATGAGCAGTTCTTC. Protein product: CASSLRLAGFSSYNEQFF.

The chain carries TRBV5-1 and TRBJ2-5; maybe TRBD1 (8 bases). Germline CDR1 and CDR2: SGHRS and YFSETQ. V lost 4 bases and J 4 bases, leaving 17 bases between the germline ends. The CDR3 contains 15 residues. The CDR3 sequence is CASSLGQGGIETQYF. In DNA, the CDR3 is TGCGCCAGCAGCCTAGGACAGGGAGGGATAGAGACCCAGTACTTC.

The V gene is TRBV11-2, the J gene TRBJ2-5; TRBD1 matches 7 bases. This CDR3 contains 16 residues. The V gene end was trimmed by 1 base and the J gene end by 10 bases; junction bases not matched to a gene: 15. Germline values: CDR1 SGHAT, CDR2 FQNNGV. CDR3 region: CASSLVPRGPTEDQYF. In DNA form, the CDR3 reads TGTGCCAGCAGCTTAGTACCGAGGGGGCCAACGGAGGACCAGTACTTC.